These 20 T cell receptor beta chains were sequenced from one sample in a study of T cell repertoires in cytomegalovirus infection (dated by TCRdb to about 2019). Sequencing used an Illumina HiSeq 1500. The public reads were quality trimmed at Q25 with fastp and then assembled into clones with MiXCR by TCRdb, keeping productive beta chains. Duplicate CDR3 protein sequences are folded into a single record with the most common DNA and genes. Counted in this sample were hundreds of thousands of distinct CDR3 sequences; roughly 26% of them appeared once. In total, the top ten clones hold 7.5% to 9% of the sample. Sample: CD8+ T cells from PBMCs. The receptor set was obtained from a human donor in good health (CMV status not recorded). Some clones in this sample may be carry-over from other donors' samples.

This clonotype was detected only a few times. The chain links TRBV20-1 to TRBJ2-2; TRBD1 matches 7 bases. The CDR3 is 14 residues long. CDR1 and CDR2 (germline): DFQATT, SNEGSKA (reference sequence). V dropped 6 bases and J dropped 5; count of bases not matched to a gene: 9. This CDR3 is CSAHEGARTGELFF. DNA for the CDR3: TGCAGTGCACACGAGGGGGCGAGAACCGGGGAGCTGTTTTTT.

This clonotype was seen repeatedly, ten times or more. The J gene is TRBJ1-1, the V gene TRBV19; 10 positions match TRBD1. V trimming: 6 bases; J trimming: 4 bases; junction bases outside the gene matches: 11. Germline assignment: CDR1 LNHDA and CDR2 SQIVND (reference sequence). This CDR3 region has 16 residues. CDR3: CASSPGRGQGTTEAFF. CDR3 DNA: TGTGCCAGTAGCCCAGGCAGGGGACAGGGGACCACTGAAGCTTTCTTT.

This clonotype was counted a few times. The chain carries TRBV28 and TRBJ2-3; TRBD1 is a possible D gene (7 bases). The V end was cut by 8 bases, the J end by 6 bases, with 24 bases between. The germline gives CDR1 MDHEN, CDR2 SYDVKM. The CDR3 consists of 16 residues. This CDR3 reads CASESKQGTPSDTQYF. The CDR3 nucleotides are TGTGCCAGCGAATCAAAACAGGGGACTCCTTCTGATACGCAGTATTTT.

This clonotype was seen only a few times. CDR3 region: CASSYSRGRAYNEQFF. The CDR3 DNA is TGTGCCAGCAGTTACTCGAGGGGACGAGCCTACAATGAGCAGTTCTTC. The chain has TRBV6-2 or TRBV6-3 and TRBJ2-1, with D possibly called TRBD1 or TRBD2 (5 bases each). CDR1 and CDR2 from the germline V gene are MNHEY and SVGEGT. This CDR3 comprises 16 residues. Trimming cost V 0 bases and J 2 bases, with 11 bases left between them.

The chain couples TRBV7-9 to TRBJ2-2, with a weak D call TRBD2 (5 bases). This CDR3 contains 17 residues. The V end lost 1 base, the J end lost 3 bases, and 15 bases lay between the germline ends. Germline V gene data show CDR1 as SEHNR and CDR2 as FQNEAQ (reference sequence). The CDR3 region has the DNA TGTGCCAGCAGCTTAGGCCTAGCTCGAAGGTACACCGGGGAGCTGTTTTTT. Encoded protein: CASSLGLARRYTGELFF.

The rearrangement uses TRBV20-1 and TRBJ2-1; unclear D gene. The CDR3 extends over 14 amino acids. Germline CDR1 and CDR2: DFQATT and SNEGSKA (reference sequence). V was shortened by 1 base and J by 3 bases, with 10 bases between the two germline ends. The CDR3 sequence is CSARVPTFYNEQFF. As DNA, the CDR3 is TGCAGTGCTAGAGTCCCAACCTTCTACAATGAGCAGTTCTTC.

This clonotype was counted a few times. The chain employs TRBV29-1 and TRBJ1-1, with a weak D call TRBD1 (5 bases). CDR1 is SQVTM, CDR2 ANQGSEA, per germline. The CDR3 is 12 residues long. The V and J ends lost 5 bases and 6 bases respectively, with 13 bases between them. CDR3 loop: CSVMAGPPEAFF. The CDR3 DNA is TGCAGCGTTATGGCAGGGCCACCTGAAGCTTTCTTT.

This clonotype was detected only once. The gene calls are TRBV12-3 or TRBV12-4 and TRBJ2-5, with 9 bases lining up with TRBD2. V was pared by 6 bases and J by 5 bases, with 16 bases of the junction left unmatched. The CDR3 totals 17 residues. The CDR3 DNA reads as TGTGCCAGCAGGGTCCTAGCGGGGTCCAGTCAGATCGAGACCCAGTACTTC. Residues: CASRVLAGSSQIETQYF.

The rearrangement joins TRBV7-6 to TRBJ1-3, with 8 bases lining up with TRBD1. With 8 bases clipped from V and 2 bases from J, the junction kept 5 bases outside the gene matches. This CDR3 spans 14 amino acids. Germline V gene sequence: CDR1 SGHVS, CDR2 FNYEAQ. The CDR3 sequence is CASAGRGPGNTIYF. The CDR3 DNA reads TGTGCCAGCGCGGGCAGGGGGCCTGGAAACACCATATATTTT. Complete variable domain (other parts from reference TRBV7-6 and TRBJ1-3): GAGVSQSPRYKVTKRGQDVALRCDPISGHVSLYWYRQALGQGPEFLTYFNYEAQQDKSGLPNDRFSAERPEGSISTLTIQRTEQRDSAMYRCASAGRGPGNTIYFGEGSWLTVV.

The rearrangement links TRBV5-1 to TRBJ2-1, with D possibly called TRBD1 or TRBD2 (6 bases each). This CDR3 is built from 15 residues. Looked up from germline, CDR1 is SGHRS and CDR2 is YFSETQ. Trimming left V 3 bases short and J 3 bases short, with 13 bases between. CDR3 loop: CASSWTRGDYNEQFF. DNA of the CDR3: TGCGCCAGCAGCTGGACGAGGGGGGACTACAATGAGCAGTTCTTC.

This clonotype was seen repeatedly, ten times or more. The V and J genes are TRBV11-2 and TRBJ2-1; a weak D match, TRBD2 (6 bases). The germline CDR1 and CDR2 sequences are SGHAT and FQNNGV. The CDR3 spans 15 residues. The V gene lost 5 bases and the J gene lost 3 bases, with 14 bases spanning the gap. The CDR3 nucleotides read TGTGCCAGCAGCCCCGGGAGACCCCTCTACAATGAGCAGTTCTTC. Translating it yields CASSPGRPLYNEQFF.

The CDR3 sequence is CASSFVQGEAFF. The DNA of the CDR3 is TGTGCCAGCAGTTTTGTTCAGGGGGAAGCTTTCTTT. The chain uses TRBV12-3 or TRBV12-4 and TRBJ1-1; maybe TRBD1 (6 bases). V was trimmed by 3 bases and J by 8 bases, leaving 10 bases between them. The CDR3 has 12 residues.

At least ten counts were recorded for this clonotype. The rearrangement links TRBV7-2 to TRBJ2-5; D gene unclear. Trimming stripped 2 bases from V and 1 base from J, with 8 bases between. The CDR3 is 14 residues long. Germline V lookup: CDR1 SGHTA, CDR2 FQGNSA. CDR3 nucleotide sequence: TGTGCCAGCAGCTTAAACAGAATCCAAGAGACCCAGTACTTC. It translates to CASSLNRIQETQYF.

This clonotype has just a few counts. The rearrangement uses TRBV6-5 and TRBJ2-1, with 7 bases aligning to TRBD2. Germline V gene sequence: CDR1 MNHEY, CDR2 SVGAGI. V lost 6 bases and J lost 6; bases outside the gene matches: 11. There are 15 residues in the CDR3. DNA for the CDR3: TGTGCCAGCAGCCTCAGCCTAGCGGTGCCCAATGAGCAGTTCTTC. It specifies CASSLSLAVPNEQFF.

This rearrangement joins TRBV4-1 to TRBJ2-7, with a weak D call TRBD1 (6 bases). This CDR3 has 15 amino acids. Per germline, CDR1 MGHRA and CDR2 YSYEKL. Trimming removed 0 bases at V and 3 bases at J, with 12 bases between. CDR3 nucleotides: TGCGCCAGCAGCCAAGATCCGGACAGATTCTACGAGCAGTACTTC. Its protein is CASSQDPDRFYEQYF.

With respect to this clonotype: Germline is not matched at one junction end, which may reflect a read error. The chain carries TRBV11-2 and TRBJ2-2; no clear D gene. Germline V lookup: CDR1 SGHAT, CDR2 FQNNGV. The CDR3 spans 12 residues. This CDR3 is CASCLLPGELFF. The CDR3 bases are TGTGCCAGCTGCTTACTTCCCGGGGAGCTGTTTTTT.

The chain has TRBV28 and TRBJ2-1, with D possibly TRBD1 on 6 matching bases. Germline CDR1 reads MDHEN; CDR2 reads SYDVKM. V lost 5 bases and J 5 bases, leaving 19 bases between the germline ends. The CDR3 loop spans 16 amino acids. The CDR3 DNA is TGTGCCAGCAGTACTTACAGGGAGTGGGAACACAATGAGCAGTTCTTC. The encoded protein is CASSTYREWEHNEQFF. The whole variable domain, remainder taken from reference TRBV28 and TRBJ2-1, is DVKVTQSSRYLVKRTGEKVFLECVQDMDHENMFWYRQDPGLGLRLIYFSYDVKMKEKGDIPEGYSVSREKKERFSLILESASTNQTSMYLCASSTYREWEHNEQFFGPGTRLTVL.

This clonotype was recorded a few times. This rearrangement joins TRBV15 to TRBJ2-1, with 8 bases fitting TRBD2. CDR3 size: 12 residues. Germline CDR1 is LNHNV and CDR2 is YYDKDF (reference sequence). The V segment lost 5 bases and the J segment 9 bases; nucleotides outside the gene matches: 3. For the CDR3, the DNA is TGTGCCACCAGCGACGGGGGGGGTGAGCAGTTCTTC. Protein product: CATSDGGGEQFF.

This clonotype was detected many times. The chain is built from TRBV28 and TRBJ2-7; a weak D match, TRBD1 (5 bases). From germline, CDR1 is MDHEN and CDR2 SYDVKM. This CDR3 is 18 amino acids long. V lost 5 bases to trimming and J lost 2 bases, with 25 bases between them. CDR3: CASSTPKRRTKGPYEQYV. CDR3 nucleotide sequence: TGTGCCAGCAGTACCCCAAAGAGGCGGACAAAGGGCCCCTACGAGCAGTACGTC.

This clonotype was detected only a few times. The chain uses TRBV28 and TRBJ2-7; the D call may be TRBD1 or TRBD2 (5 bases each). CDR1 is MDHEN, CDR2 SYDVKM, per germline. Trimming shortened V by 3 bases and J by 2 bases, and 17 bases separated the two germline ends. The CDR3 is 16 amino acids. The CDR3 sequence is CASSLAWGTSTYEQYV. The CDR3 DNA follows: TGTGCCAGCAGTTTGGCGTGGGGGACGAGTACCTACGAGCAGTACGTC.